This T cell receptor (beta chain) comes out of a study of tumor-infiltrating lymphocytes in primary liver carcinoma. Findings and limits, study-wide: Tumor samples exhibited a significantly greater top-250-clone fraction than blood samples (p = 0.039). Top clones occupying all five tumor regions numbered only about 8-25%.

From unsorted bulk tissue weighing about 20-31 mg, DNA and RNA were co-extracted. Sampling of each tumor involved five separate regions. Production of TCR beta cDNA used 500 ng total RNA together with a constant-region primer. ARM-PCR, slightly modified, supplied the TCR beta libraries through three nested multiplex PCR rounds. Rounds one and two of PCR, each of roughly 11 cycles, were primed with TRBV1-TRBV30 forward primers and a C-beta reverse primer. MiXCR was run by TCRdb on the multiplex PCR reads, yielding one entry per CDR3 protein. The table lists roughly 190,000 distinct CDR3 sequences, around four fifths of them singletons. As for this clonotype: Antigen: not known. Its ends do not fully match the called genes, so a read error is possible.

This CDR3 is 15 amino acids long. Per the germline V gene, CDR1 is SGHAT and CDR2 is FQDESV (reference sequence). Sequencing input: tumor tissue from primary liver carcinoma. The clonotype was recovered from a man aged 40-55 years with primary liver carcinoma and hepatitis B virus infection. This sequence joins TRBV11-1 and TRBJ2-1; unclear D gene. Here the CDR3 DNA reads TGTGCTAGCAGCTTCCGTGGACCGCTGGACAATGAGCAGTTCTTC. Encoded protein: CASSFRGPLDNEQFF.